This TCR beta chain was documented in a study of T-cell reconstitution after alpha-beta-depleted transplantation in children. The authors prepared the TCRbeta library with unique molecular identifiers. MiXCR was run by TCRdb on the PCR reads, yielding one entry per CDR3 protein. The sample consists of around 600,000 distinct CDR3 sequences, about 10% of them appearing once. This clonotype was recorded at least ten times. The sample consisted of PBMCs from the stem cell graft donor, taken from the stem cell graft. The clonotype originates from a human donor who donated a stem cell graft to a child with acute myeloid leukemia.

Here the CDR3 reads CSARDPTGGNTGELFF. For the CDR3, the DNA is TGCAGTGCTAGAGATCCGACAGGAGGTAACACCGGGGAGCTGTTTTTT. The rearrangement joins TRBV20-1 to TRBJ2-2; D may be TRBD1 (6 bases). The V gene's germline CDR1 is DFQATT and CDR2 SNEGSKA (reference sequence). The CDR3 spans 16 residues. The V end was cut by 0 bases, the J end by 2 bases, with 13 bases between.